This entry lists 10 T cell receptor beta chains sequenced from one sample in a study of T cell responses to AZD1222 COVID-19 vaccine. TCRdb's copy holds only in-frame clones and misses some; the assay was immunoSEQ multiplex PCR. The repertoire includes approximately 110,000 clones, about nine tenths of them detected once, and nearly 4.5% sits in the top ten. The source was peripheral blood, collected on day 0 of AZD1222 vaccination. The receptors originated from an adult in good health.

The chain is built from TRBV7-8 and TRBJ2-2, with a weak D call TRBD1 (5 bases). The CDR3 has 15 amino acids. The V end lost 4 bases, the J end lost 7 bases, and 16 bases lay between the germline ends. The germline V gene encodes CDR1 SGHVS and CDR2 FQNEAQ. CDR3 residues: CASSSTANYVGELFF. In DNA, the CDR3 is TGTGCCAGCAGCTCGACAGCAAATTATGTCGGGGAGCTGTTTTTT.

V usage is TRBV28 and J usage is TRBJ1-5, with D unresolved. This CDR3 is 15 amino acids long. V shed 9 bases and J shed 2 bases, with 17 bases lying between them. Germline CDR1 MDHEN, CDR2 SYDVKM. CDR3 nucleotide sequence: TGTGCCAGTCAGGACGGCGAGGGTCGCAATCAGCCCCAGCATTTT. Protein: CASQDGEGRNQPQHF.

The chain employs TRBV6-2 or TRBV6-3 and TRBJ2-1, with a possible D match to TRBD2 (6 bases). Per the germline V gene, CDR1 is MNHEY and CDR2 is SVGEGT. The CDR3 runs to 14 residues. The V and J ends lost 0 bases and 9 bases respectively, with 12 bases between them. The CDR3 reads CASSYSARGSEQFF. The CDR3 region has the DNA TGTGCCAGCAGTTACTCAGCGCGGGGTAGTGAGCAGTTCTTC.

The J gene is TRBJ1-2, the V gene TRBV5-4; the D is unclear. CDR1 and CDR2 from the germline V gene are SGHNT and YYREEE (reference sequence). Trimming cost V 5 bases and J 0 bases, with 8 bases left between them. The CDR3 spans 13 residues. The CDR3 here is CASSRKANYGYTF. The CDR3 DNA sequence: TGTGCCAGCAGTCGAAAAGCTAACTATGGCTACACCTTC.

V is TRBV30 and J is TRBJ1-2, with D possibly TRBD1 on 5 matching bases. This CDR3 is built from 11 residues. V lost 6 bases and J lost 8, with 13 bases in between. CDR1 and CDR2 (germline): GTSNPN, SVGIG (reference sequence). DNA of the CDR3: TGTGCCTGTCTCCAGGGCGAGGGCTACACCTTC. Its translation: CACLQGEGYTF.

This clone was recorded only once. This chain uses TRBV5-4 with TRBJ1-2; no reliable D call. V lost 0 bases and J lost 7, with 7 bases in between. Germline CDR1 and CDR2: SGHNT and YYREEE (reference sequence). The CDR3 runs to 12 residues. The DNA for the CDR3 is TGTGCCAGCAGCTTGGGGAGAGGTGGCTACACCTTC. It encodes CASSLGRGGYTF.

The gene calls are TRBV18 and TRBJ2-1; a possible D gene is TRBD1 (5 bases). Germline V gene sequence: CDR1 KGHSH, CDR2 LQKENI. The ends were cut back, 2 bases at V and 0 bases at J, with 17 bases in the middle. This CDR3 has 18 residues. The DNA of the CDR3 is TGTGCCAGCTCACCATTGTGGGAAGGGGCCAGCTCCTACAATGAGCAGTTCTTC. Encoded protein: CASSPLWEGASSYNEQFF.

The V and J genes are TRBV2 and TRBJ1-2; 7 bases are shared with TRBD1. The V and J ends lost 3 bases and 2 bases, in that order; junction bases with no gene match: 3. The CDR3 loop spans 14 amino acids. Germline assignment: CDR1 SNHLY and CDR2 FYNNEI. CDR3 sequence reads: CASSEGTANYGYTF. The CDR3 DNA is TGTGCCAGCAGTGAGGGGACAGCGAACTATGGCTACACCTTC.

The V gene is TRBV19, the J gene TRBJ1-2; TRBD1 is a possible D gene (6 bases). This CDR3 spans 12 amino acids. V was clipped by 5 bases and J by 7 bases, with 11 bases between them. CDR1 and CDR2 from the germline V gene are LNHDA and SQIVND (reference sequence). CDR3 in DNA: TGTGCCAGTAGTCCGCAGGGGTTTGGCTACACCTTC. The encoded protein is CASSPQGFGYTF.

The gene calls are TRBV6-5 and TRBJ1-2; D is ambiguous. CDR1 is MNHEY and CDR2 is SVGAGI in the germline V gene. This CDR3 spans 15 amino acids. Trimming stripped 2 bases from V and 4 bases from J, with 14 bases between. This chain's CDR3 is CASSYVPPGSYGYTF. CDR3 coding DNA: TGTGCCAGCAGTTACGTCCCCCCGGGCAGCTATGGCTACACCTTC.